A single sample is the source of the 32 T cell receptor beta chains below, sequenced in a study of beta chain features in type 1 diabetes. The isolated RNA, all of it, was reverse transcribed, so expressed TCRB transcripts were what got sequenced. This table comes from immunoSEQ multiplex PCR, and its TCRdb copy is limited to in-frame clones, with some not included. The sample consists of 140,000 to 150,000 clones, about 50% of them appearing once. Material for sequencing was Tregs from blood. Receptors were obtained from a man aged 18 to 30 in good health.

The V and J genes are TRBV5-4 and TRBJ2-7; 9 nucleotides agree with TRBD1. J lost 4 bases, V lost 4 bases, and 6 bases had no gene match. Germline-derived CDR1 and CDR2 are SGHNT and YYREEE (reference sequence). This CDR3 contains 14 residues. In DNA, the CDR3 is TGTGCCAGCAGCCCCGGGACAGGGTCATACGAGCAGTACTTC. This encodes CASSPGTGSYEQYF.

The chain couples TRBV7-2 to TRBJ2-3, with a weak D call TRBD2 (6 bases). The germline V gene encodes CDR1 SGHTA and CDR2 FQGNSA. V was clipped by 5 bases and J by 8 bases, with 20 bases between them. This CDR3 contains 15 residues. CDR3 protein: CASSPWRGNVGTQYF. The CDR3 coding sequence is TGTGCCAGCAGCCCATGGAGGGGAAACGTGGGTACGCAGTATTTT. Combining the CDR3 with reference TRBV7-2 and TRBJ2-3 gives the whole variable domain GAGVSQSPSNKVTEKGKDVELRCDPISGHTALYWYRQSLGQGLEFLIYFQGNSAPDKSGLPSDRFSAERTGGSVSTLTIQRTQQEDSAVYLCASSPWRGNVGTQYFGPGTRLTVL.

This sequence joins TRBV6-6 and TRBJ2-5; no firm D call. This CDR3 has 12 residues. Trimming removed 5 bases from V and 5 bases from J, with 9 bases in between. Per germline, CDR1 MNHNY and CDR2 SVGAGI (reference sequence). The CDR3 DNA is TGTGCCAGCAGTGTCTCCCCGGAGACCCAGTACTTC. Protein sequence: CASSVSPETQYF.

This clone came up once. J is TRBJ2-2 and V is TRBV7-2; tentative D call: TRBD2 (5 bases). The CDR3 has 16 residues. The germline gives CDR1 SGHTA, CDR2 FQGNSA. V was cut by 6 bases and J by 1 base, with 15 bases left in between. CDR3 sequence reads: CASRAEASLNTGELFF. The CDR3 region has the DNA TGTGCCAGCAGGGCTGAAGCTAGCTTGAACACCGGGGAGCTGTTTTTT.

The chain links TRBV7-6 to TRBJ1-3; D is undetermined. The CDR3 is 14 residues long. Per germline, CDR1 SGHVS and CDR2 FNYEAQ. V lost 6 bases and J 0 bases, leaving 9 bases between the germline ends. DNA of the CDR3: TGTGCCAGCAGTAACGGGAACTCTGGAAACACCATATATTTT. Translation: CASSNGNSGNTIYF.

The chain joins TRBV28 to TRBJ2-5; D is ambiguous. Matching the DNA end better, TRBJ2-7 makes the J call doubtful. Germline values: CDR1 MDHEN, CDR2 SYDVKM. The CDR3 runs 16 residues. The CDR3 loop reads CASSPPSAGPLYEQYF. Written as DNA, the CDR3 is TGTGCCAGCAGTCCACCCTCGGCAGGCCCCCTTTACGAGCAGTACTTC.

The chain combines TRBV28 with TRBJ2-5, with D hard to call. CDR1 and CDR2 (germline): MDHEN, SYDVKM. Trimming shortened V by 1 base and J by 7 bases, and 10 bases separated the two germline ends. CDR3 length equals 13 residues. This CDR3 is CASSLSGIATQYF. CDR3 sequence (DNA): TGTGCCAGCAGTTTATCCGGAATAGCGACCCAGTACTTC.

V and J are TRBV7-9 and TRBJ1-4; D is possibly TRBD1 (6 bases). Germline CDR1 SEHNR, CDR2 FQNEAQ (reference sequence). The CDR3 is made up of 16 amino acids. V was trimmed by 5 bases and J by 6 bases, leaving 19 bases between them. DNA of the CDR3: TGTGCCAGCAGCCCATTTCGTTTGGGGGCGCATGAAAAACTGTTTTTT. Its translation: CASSPFRLGAHEKLFF.

The chain recombines TRBV18 with TRBJ2-1; D gene ambiguous. The CDR3 is made up of 14 amino acids. The germline V gene has CDR1 KGHSH and CDR2 LQKENI. Trimming pared 6 bases from V and 8 bases from J, leaving 17 bases between. CDR3 protein: CASSPVHASDEQFF. CDR3 in DNA: TGTGCCAGCTCTCCGGTCCACGCGTCGGATGAGCAGTTCTTC.

The V gene is TRBV9, the J gene TRBJ2-1, with 7 bases matching TRBD2. The J segment lost 4 bases and the V segment lost 4 bases, leaving 5 bases of the junction unmatched. Germline CDR1 SGDLS, CDR2 YYNGEE. CDR3 length: 14 amino acids. In DNA, the CDR3 is TGTGCCAGCAGCAGAAGCGGGGATTACAATGAGCAGTTCTTC. Translating gives CASSRSGDYNEQFF.

This chain links TRBV7-6 with TRBJ1-1; D is unclear. The CDR3 spans 14 residues. CDR1 and CDR2 from the germline V gene are SGHVS and FNYEAQ. Deletions cut 0 bases from V and 0 bases from J, with 5 bases between. CDR3 bases: TGTGCCAGCAGCTTAGCTTGGCTGAACACTGAAGCTTTCTTT. Translating it yields CASSLAWLNTEAFF.

The chain combines TRBV9 with TRBJ2-5, with 8 bases aligning to TRBD2. CDR3 length: 16 residues. V was pared by 0 bases and J by 1 base, with 5 bases of the junction left unmatched. The germline gives CDR1 SGDLS, CDR2 YYNGEE. The CDR3 here is CASSVAGRGVQETQYF. The CDR3 DNA is TGTGCCAGCAGCGTAGCGGGGCGGGGGGTCCAAGAGACCCAGTACTTC. Full variable domain (remainder filled in from reference TRBV9 and TRBJ2-5): DSGVTQTPKHLITATGQRVTLRCSPRSGDLSVYWYQQSLDQGLQFLIQYYNGEERAKGNILERFSAQQFPDLHSELNLSSLELGDSALYFCASSVAGRGVQETQYFGPGTRLLVL.

V and J are TRBV6-1 and TRBJ1-2; the match to TRBD1 covers 7 bases. V lost 6 bases to trimming and J lost 4 bases; unmatched junction nucleotides: 5. This CDR3 contains 13 residues. CDR1 is MNHNS, CDR2 SASEGT, per germline. CDR3 protein: CASRQGQTYGYTF. CDR3 sequence (DNA): TGTGCCAGCAGGCAGGGACAGACCTATGGCTACACCTTC.

This chain uses TRBV5-1 with TRBJ1-1; 7 nucleotides match TRBD1. From germline, CDR1 is SGHRS and CDR2 YFSETQ. This CDR3 has 14 residues. Unmatched junction bases numbered 6, after V lost 5 bases and J lost 2 bases. CDR3 sequence: CASSDGTVNTEAFF. The CDR3 DNA follows: TGCGCCAGCAGTGACGGGACAGTTAACACTGAAGCTTTCTTT. Using reference TRBV5-1 and TRBJ1-1 for the parts outside the CDR3, the full variable domain is KAGVTQTPRYLIKTRGQQVTLSCSPISGHRSVSWYQQTPGQGLQFLFEYFSETQRNKGNFPGRFSGRQFSNSRSEMNVSTLELGDSALYLCASSDGTVNTEAFFGQGTRLTVV.

This clone was seen a few times. The rearrangement joins TRBV28 to TRBJ2-7; maybe TRBD1 (6 bases). The CDR3 is 14 amino acids. Germline lookup yields CDR1 MDHEN and CDR2 SYDVKM. Trimming cost V 5 bases and J 2 bases, with 13 bases left between them. The CDR3 sequence is CASSLQGPTYEQYF. The CDR3, as DNA: TGTGCCAGCAGTCTACAGGGTCCAACCTACGAGCAGTACTTC.

In this sample, this clone turned up a few times. V and J are TRBV6-6 and TRBJ2-5; maybe TRBD1 (5 bases). The V end lost 2 bases, the J end lost 4 bases, and 11 bases lay between the germline ends. Looked up from germline, CDR1 is MNHNY and CDR2 is SVGAGI (reference sequence). The CDR3 runs to 14 residues. The CDR3 here is CASSYAEQVETQYF. CDR3 in DNA: TGTGCCAGCAGTTACGCCGAACAGGTAGAGACCCAGTACTTC.

In its sample, this clone was seen a few times. The chain recombines TRBV7-8 with TRBJ1-1, with D possibly TRBD1 on 5 matching bases. The V end lost 5 bases, the J end lost 6 bases, and 19 bases lay between the germline ends. The CDR3 runs to 15 residues. CDR1 is SGHVS and CDR2 is FQNEAQ in the germline V gene. CDR3 bases: TGTGCCAGCAGCCCCCGTCGGGGGGATGGTCCTGAAGCTTTCTTT. Amino acid sequence: CASSPRRGDGPEAFF. The full variable domain, completed using reference TRBV7-8 and TRBJ1-1, is GAGVSQSPRYKVAKRGQDVALRCDPISGHVSLFWYQQALGQGPEFLTYFQNEAQLDKSGLPSDRFFAERPEGSVSTLKIQRTQQEDSAVYLCASSPRRGDGPEAFFGQGTRLTVV.

The chain has TRBV2 and TRBJ2-5, with TRBD1 as a possible D gene (6 bases). CDR1 SNHLY and CDR2 FYNNEI come from the germline V gene. This CDR3 contains 13 residues. V was trimmed by 6 bases and J by 7 bases, leaving 15 bases between them. The CDR3 DNA is TGTGCCAGCAGAGAACAGGGTCCCGGGACCCAGTACTTC. Translated, it gives CASREQGPGTQYF.

CDR3 sequence: CASSTRGQVVVTEAFF. CDR3 DNA sequence: TGCGCCAGCAGCACTCGGGGACAGGTCGTAGTCACTGAAGCTTTCTTT. The chain links TRBV5-1 to TRBJ1-1; 8 positions match TRBD1. Germline trimming cut 4 bases from V and 4 bases from J; bases unmatched to any gene: 12. The germline V gene encodes CDR1 SGHRS and CDR2 YFSETQ. The CDR3 runs to 16 residues.

The sample holds one count of this clone. DNA of the CDR3: TGTGCCAGCAGCTCGACTATTCGGGGCTACACCTTC. It specifies CASSSTIRGYTF. This chain connects TRBV11-2 to TRBJ1-2; D gene uncertain. Germline loops: CDR1 SGHAT, CDR2 FQNNGV. The length of the CDR3 is 12 residues. Trimming took 4 bases from V and 8 from J, leaving 11 bases between them.

This chain joins TRBV19 and TRBJ2-1, with D tentatively TRBD2 (6 bases). Germline values: CDR1 LNHDA, CDR2 SQIVND (reference sequence). With 7 bases removed from V and 0 bases from J, the gap between germline ends came to 10 bases. This CDR3 is built from 14 residues. CDR3 protein: CASNSGSSYNEQFF. The DNA for the CDR3 is TGTGCCAGTAATAGCGGAAGCTCCTACAATGAGCAGTTCTTC.

The V call is TRBV5-1, the J call TRBJ2-1; D possibly corresponds to TRBD1 (6 bases). Trimming stripped 4 bases from V and 2 bases from J, with 19 bases between. The germline CDR1 and CDR2 sequences are SGHRS and YFSETQ. The CDR3 totals 17 residues. CDR3 sequence: CASSIGTISATYNEQFF. For the CDR3, the DNA is TGCGCCAGCAGCATCGGGACAATTTCTGCCACCTACAATGAGCAGTTCTTC.

This clone was observed a few times. J is TRBJ1-6 and V is TRBV30, with TRBD1 as a possible D gene (6 bases). CDR3 length: 13 amino acids. Germline CDR1 GTSNPN, CDR2 SVGIG (reference sequence). V lost 1 base to trimming and J lost 10 bases, with 11 bases between them. The CDR3 region has the DNA TGTGCCTGGAGTGCCAACAGGGACTCACCCCTCCACTTT. Its protein is CAWSANRDSPLHF.

The table lists this clone with a few counts. CDR3 loop: CSVVGGARHEQYF. CDR3 in DNA: TGCAGCGTTGTAGGGGGCGCAAGGCACGAGCAGTACTTC. The chain uses TRBV29-1 and TRBJ2-7; 7 nucleotides match TRBD1. Germline CDR1 and CDR2: SQVTM and ANQGSEA. The CDR3 is made up of 13 amino acids. V shed 4 bases and J 5 bases; nucleotides not matched to a gene: 8.

The chain employs TRBV7-6 and TRBJ1-3, with D unresolved. Germline CDR1 reads SGHVS; CDR2 reads FNYEAQ. The CDR3 sequence is 17 residues long. V was trimmed by 1 base and J by 0 bases, leaving 13 bases between them. CDR3 region: CASSLEPRQPSGNTIYF. CDR3 DNA sequence: TGTGCCAGCAGCTTAGAGCCTAGGCAGCCCTCTGGAAACACCATATATTTT.

The rearrangement uses TRBV10-3 and TRBJ2-3; D is perhaps TRBD2 (6 bases). Trimming removed 3 bases from V and 2 bases from J, with 12 bases in between. CDR1 ENHRY and CDR2 SYGVKD come from the germline V gene. This CDR3 is 15 amino acids long. CDR3 DNA sequence: TGTGCCATCAGTGATGACGGGAGTTACACAGATACGCAGTATTTT. Translation gives CAISDDGSYTDTQYF.

CDR3 sequence: CASSSWTRNYEQYF. As DNA, the CDR3 is TGTGCCAGCAGCTCTTGGACACGAAACTACGAGCAGTACTTC. V gene TRBV7-2 combines with J gene TRBJ2-7, with D possibly being TRBD1 (5 bases). V dropped 4 bases and J dropped 3 bases, with 13 bases sitting between them. CDR3 length: 14 residues. The germline gives CDR1 SGHTA, CDR2 FQGNSA. Combining the CDR3 with reference TRBV7-2 and TRBJ2-7 gives the whole variable domain GAGVSQSPSNKVTEKGKDVELRCDPISGHTALYWYRQSLGQGLEFLIYFQGNSAPDKSGLPSDRFSAERTGGSVSTLTIQRTQQEDSAVYLCASSSWTRNYEQYFGPGTRLTVT.

This chain connects TRBV30 to TRBJ2-2, with D possibly being TRBD2 (5 bases). This CDR3 has 13 residues. Trimming took off 4 bases at V and 2 bases at J, with 8 bases between the two ends. Germline CDR1 reads GTSNPN; CDR2 reads SVGIG (reference sequence). In DNA, the CDR3 is TGTGCCTGGAACGGGGATAACACCGGGGAGCTGTTTTTT. Translating it yields CAWNGDNTGELFF.

The rearrangement joins TRBV2 to TRBJ2-5; tentatively, D is TRBD1 (6 bases). Germline CDR1 is SNHLY and CDR2 is FYNNEI. This CDR3 is built from 14 residues. The ends were cut back, 4 bases at V and 5 bases at J, with 14 bases in the middle. The CDR3 loop is CASSARTDGETQYF. The DNA of the CDR3 is TGTGCCAGCAGTGCCCGGACAGACGGGGAGACCCAGTACTTC.

This clone appeared a single time. This chain connects TRBV28 to TRBJ1-2; maybe TRBD1 (5 bases). CDR1 and CDR2 from the germline V gene are MDHEN and SYDVKM. Trimming stripped 6 bases from V and 8 bases from J, with 13 bases between. This CDR3 comprises 12 residues. Here the CDR3 DNA reads TGTGCCAGCAGGCCCGGGGGGGGAGGCTACACCTTC. It specifies CASRPGGGGYTF.

The rearrangement links TRBV7-9 to TRBJ1-2; no firm D call. The CDR3 sequence is 16 residues long. Looked up from germline, CDR1 is SEHNR and CDR2 is FQNEAQ (reference sequence). V shed 2 bases and J shed 7 bases, with 20 bases lying between them. The CDR3 DNA follows: TGTGCCAGCAGCTTATCCGGAACGTACGATCGAGGTGGCTACACCTTC. It encodes CASSLSGTYDRGGYTF.

This clone has a handful of counts. The gene calls are TRBV7-2 and TRBJ1-4; TRBD1 agrees at 11 bases. V was pared by 5 bases and J by 7 bases, with 9 bases of the junction left unmatched. Germline V gene lookup returns CDR1 SGHTA and CDR2 FQGNSA. The CDR3 loop spans 16 amino acids. The CDR3 region is CASSLQTGTGGEKLFF. The CDR3 coding sequence is TGTGCCAGCAGCCTACAAACCGGGACAGGGGGTGAAAAACTGTTTTTT.